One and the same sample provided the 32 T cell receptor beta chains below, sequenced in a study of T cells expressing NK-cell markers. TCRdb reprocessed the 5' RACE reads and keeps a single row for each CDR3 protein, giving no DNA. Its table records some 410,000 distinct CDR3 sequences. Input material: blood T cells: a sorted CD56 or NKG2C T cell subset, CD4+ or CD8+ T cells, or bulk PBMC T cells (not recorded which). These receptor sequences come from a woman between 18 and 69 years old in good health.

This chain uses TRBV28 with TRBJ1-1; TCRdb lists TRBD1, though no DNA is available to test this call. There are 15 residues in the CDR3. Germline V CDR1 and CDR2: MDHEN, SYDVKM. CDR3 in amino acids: CASSFSGTETPEAFF.

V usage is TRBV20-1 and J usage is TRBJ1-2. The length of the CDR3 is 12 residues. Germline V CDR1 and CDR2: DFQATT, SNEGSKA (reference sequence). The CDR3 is CSATWGTYGYTF.

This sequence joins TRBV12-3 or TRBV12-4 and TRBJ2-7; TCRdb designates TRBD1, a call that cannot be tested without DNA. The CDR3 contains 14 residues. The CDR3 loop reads CASWGTGGSYEQYF.

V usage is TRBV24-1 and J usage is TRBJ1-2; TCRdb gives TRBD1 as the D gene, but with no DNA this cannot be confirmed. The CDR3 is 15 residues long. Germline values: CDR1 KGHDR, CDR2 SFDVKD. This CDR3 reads CATSGLETGKYGYTF.

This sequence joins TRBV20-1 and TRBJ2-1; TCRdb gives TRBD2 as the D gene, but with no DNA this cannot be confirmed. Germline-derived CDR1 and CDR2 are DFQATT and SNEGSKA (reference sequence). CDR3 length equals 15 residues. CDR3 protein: CSARDSTSGGRVQFF.

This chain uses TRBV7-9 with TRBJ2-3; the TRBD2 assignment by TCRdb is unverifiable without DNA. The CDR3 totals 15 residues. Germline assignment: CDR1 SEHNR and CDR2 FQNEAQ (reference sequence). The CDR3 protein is CASSPRAGNTDTQYF. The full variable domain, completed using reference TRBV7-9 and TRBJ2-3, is DTGVSQNPRHKITKRGQNVTFRCDPISEHNRLYWYRQTLGQGPEFLTYFQNEAQLEKSRLLSDRFSAERPKGSFSTLEIQRTEQGDSAMYLCASSPRAGNTDTQYFGPGTRLTVL.

The CDR3 sequence: CASSLVSGFEQYF. This sequence joins TRBV7-8 and TRBJ2-7. The germline CDR1 and CDR2 sequences are SGHVS and FQNEAQ. The CDR3 contains 13 residues.

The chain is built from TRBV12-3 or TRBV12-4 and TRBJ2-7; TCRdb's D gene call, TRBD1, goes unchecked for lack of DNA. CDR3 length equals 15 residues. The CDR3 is CASSFRARVPYEQYF.

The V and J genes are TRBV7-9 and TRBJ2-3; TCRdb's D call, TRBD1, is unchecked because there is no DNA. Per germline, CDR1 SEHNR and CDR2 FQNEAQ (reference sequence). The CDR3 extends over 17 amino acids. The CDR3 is CASSPRSRRTYTDTQYF. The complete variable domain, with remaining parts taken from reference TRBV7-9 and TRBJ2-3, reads DTGVSQNPRHKITKRGQNVTFRCDPISEHNRLYWYRQTLGQGPEFLTYFQNEAQLEKSRLLSDRFSAERPKGSFSTLEIQRTEQGDSAMYLCASSPRSRRTYTDTQYFGPGTRLTVL.

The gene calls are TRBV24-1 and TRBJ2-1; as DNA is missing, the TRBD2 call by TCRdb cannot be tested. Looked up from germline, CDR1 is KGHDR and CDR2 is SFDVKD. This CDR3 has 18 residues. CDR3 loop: CATSDSASGGAGYNEQFF.

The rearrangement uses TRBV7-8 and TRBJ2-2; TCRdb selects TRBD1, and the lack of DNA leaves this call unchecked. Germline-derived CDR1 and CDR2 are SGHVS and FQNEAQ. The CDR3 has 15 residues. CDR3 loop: CASSLNGGRGGELFF.

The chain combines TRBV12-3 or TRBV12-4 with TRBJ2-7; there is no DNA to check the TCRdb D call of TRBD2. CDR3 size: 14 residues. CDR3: CASRAAARDYEQYF.

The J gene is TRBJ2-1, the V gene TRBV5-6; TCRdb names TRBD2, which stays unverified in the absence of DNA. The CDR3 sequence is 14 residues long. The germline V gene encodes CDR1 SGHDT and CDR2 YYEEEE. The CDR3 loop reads CASSPLQAGNEQFF.

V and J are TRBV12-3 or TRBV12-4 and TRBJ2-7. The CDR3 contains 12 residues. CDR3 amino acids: CACRLGWDEQYF.

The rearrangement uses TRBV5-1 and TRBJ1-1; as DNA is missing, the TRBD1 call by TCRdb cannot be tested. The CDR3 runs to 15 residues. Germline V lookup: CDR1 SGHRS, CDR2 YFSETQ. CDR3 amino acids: CASSFAGHMNTEAFF. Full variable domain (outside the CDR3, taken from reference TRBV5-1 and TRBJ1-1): KAGVTQTPRYLIKTRGQQVTLSCSPISGHRSVSWYQQTPGQGLQFLFEYFSETQRNKGNFPGRFSGRQFSNSRSEMNVSTLELGDSALYLCASSFAGHMNTEAFFGQGTRLTVV.

This chain's CDR3 is CASSLVGGRGTYEQYF. The gene calls are TRBV7-9 and TRBJ2-7. The CDR3 runs to 16 residues. Germline V CDR1 and CDR2: SEHNR, FQNEAQ (reference sequence).

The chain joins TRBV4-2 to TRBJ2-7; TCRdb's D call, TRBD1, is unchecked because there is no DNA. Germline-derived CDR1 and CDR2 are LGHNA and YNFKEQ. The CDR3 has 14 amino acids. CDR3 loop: CASSQVGQGYEQYF.

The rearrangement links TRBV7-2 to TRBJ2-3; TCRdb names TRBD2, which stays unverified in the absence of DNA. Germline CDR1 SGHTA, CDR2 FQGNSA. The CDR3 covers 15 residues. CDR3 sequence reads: CASSPTGVSTDTQYF.

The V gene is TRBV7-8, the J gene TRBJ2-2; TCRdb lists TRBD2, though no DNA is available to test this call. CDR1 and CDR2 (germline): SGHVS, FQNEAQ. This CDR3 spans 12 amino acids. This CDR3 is CASSWEVGELFF. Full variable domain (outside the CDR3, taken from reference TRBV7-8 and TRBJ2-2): GAGVSQSPRYKVAKRGQDVALRCDPISGHVSLFWYQQALGQGPEFLTYFQNEAQLDKSGLPSDRFFAERPEGSVSTLKIQRTQQEDSAVYLCASSWEVGELFFGEGSRLTVL.

The CDR3 is CSARRGVTDTQYF. V and J are TRBV20-1 and TRBJ2-3; TCRdb's assignment of TRBD1 cannot be checked, as there is no DNA. The germline V gene has CDR1 DFQATT and CDR2 SNEGSKA (reference sequence). The CDR3 extends over 13 amino acids.

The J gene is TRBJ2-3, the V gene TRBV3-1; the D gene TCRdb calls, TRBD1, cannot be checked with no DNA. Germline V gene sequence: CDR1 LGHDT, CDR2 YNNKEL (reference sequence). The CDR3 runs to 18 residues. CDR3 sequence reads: CASSQRNPQPQTTDTQYF.

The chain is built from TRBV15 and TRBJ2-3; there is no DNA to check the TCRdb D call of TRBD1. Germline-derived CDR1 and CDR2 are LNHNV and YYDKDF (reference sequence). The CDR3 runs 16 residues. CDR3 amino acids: CATSRGDRGHTDTQYF.

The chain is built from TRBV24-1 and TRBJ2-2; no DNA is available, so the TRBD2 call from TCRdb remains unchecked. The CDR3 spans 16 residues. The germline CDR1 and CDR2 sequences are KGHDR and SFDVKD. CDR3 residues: CATSDPRPFNTGELFF.

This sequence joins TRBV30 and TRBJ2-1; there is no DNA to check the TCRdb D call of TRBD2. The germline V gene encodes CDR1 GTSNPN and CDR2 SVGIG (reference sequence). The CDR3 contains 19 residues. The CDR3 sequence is CAWSVTSGTRPRSYNEQFF.

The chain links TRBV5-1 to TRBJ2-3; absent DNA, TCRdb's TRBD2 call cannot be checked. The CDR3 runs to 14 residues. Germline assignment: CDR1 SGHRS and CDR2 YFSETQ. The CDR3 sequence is CASSPGLPTDTQYF.

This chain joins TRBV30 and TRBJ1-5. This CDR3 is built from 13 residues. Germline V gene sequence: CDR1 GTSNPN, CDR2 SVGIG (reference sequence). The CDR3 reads CAWSVQGDQPQHF.

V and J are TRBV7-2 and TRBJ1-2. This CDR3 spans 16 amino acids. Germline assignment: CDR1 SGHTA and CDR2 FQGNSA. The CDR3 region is CASSLVFYRDNYGYTF.

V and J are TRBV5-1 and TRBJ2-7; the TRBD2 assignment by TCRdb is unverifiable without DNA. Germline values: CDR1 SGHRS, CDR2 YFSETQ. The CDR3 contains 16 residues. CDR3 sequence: CASSLLAGVSGNEQYF.

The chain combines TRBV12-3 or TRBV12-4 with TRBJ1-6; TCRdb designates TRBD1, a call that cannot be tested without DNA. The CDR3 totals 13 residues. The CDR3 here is CASSPTGNSPLHF.

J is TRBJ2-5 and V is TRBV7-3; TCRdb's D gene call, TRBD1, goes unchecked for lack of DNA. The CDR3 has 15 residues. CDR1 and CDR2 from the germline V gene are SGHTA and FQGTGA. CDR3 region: CASSLSPGELETQYF.

CDR3 protein: CASRSPRGKQGPYYGYTF. This chain uses TRBV5-6 with TRBJ1-2; TCRdb returns TRBD1, unconfirmable since there is no DNA. Per the germline V gene, CDR1 is SGHDT and CDR2 is YYEEEE. CDR3 length equals 18 residues. Based on the CDR3 plus reference TRBV5-6 and TRBJ1-2, the full variable domain is DAGVTQSPTHLIKTRGQQVTLRCSPKSGHDTVSWYQQALGQGPQFIFQYYEEEERQRGNFPDRFSGHQFPNYSSELNVNALLLGDSALYLCASRSPRGKQGPYYGYTFGSGTRLTVV.

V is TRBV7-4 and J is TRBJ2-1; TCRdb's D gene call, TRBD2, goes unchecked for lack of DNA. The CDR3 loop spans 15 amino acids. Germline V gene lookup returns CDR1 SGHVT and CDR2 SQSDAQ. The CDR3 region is CASSSRLAIGNEQFF.